These 9 T cell receptor beta chains share one sample of origin, sequenced in a study of vaccination and CD4 T cells after COVID-19. Treatment described: approximately nine-day PBMC culture with coronavirus spike peptide pools or control peptides (ViraFEST assay). These TCRs' antigens remain unknown. Oncomine TCR Beta short-read sequencing was applied to DNA from cultured CD4+ T cells. In TCRdb, the PCR reads were re-called with MiXCR into one record per CDR3 protein. In the table there are about 24,000 distinct CDR3 sequences, around 45% of which are singletons. The sequencing input was CD4+ T cells from blood, cultured in vitro. Every receptor here comes from a human donor who had recovered from COVID-19.

This clonotype was counted once. V and J are TRBV20-1 and TRBJ2-3, with 14 nucleotides matching TRBD2. CDR1 and CDR2 from the germline V gene are DFQATT and SNEGSKA (reference sequence). The CDR3 extends over 15 amino acids. J gave up 4 bases and V 5 bases, and 5 bases lay outside the gene matches. CDR3 loop: CSALTSGGGPDTQYF. CDR3 in DNA: TGCAGTGCTTTGACTAGCGGGGGGGGTCCAGATACGCAGTATTTT.

This sequence joins TRBV20-1 and TRBJ2-3; D is undetermined. The CDR3 has 13 amino acids. V lost 4 bases to trimming and J lost 5 bases, with 13 bases between them. The germline gives CDR1 DFQATT, CDR2 SNEGSKA (reference sequence). CDR3 sequence: CSAISVARDTQYF. The CDR3 DNA reads as TGCAGTGCTATTTCTGTAGCAAGAGATACGCAGTATTTT.

The genes are TRBV11-2 and TRBJ2-7, with D unresolved. Trimming took 4 bases from V and 2 from J, leaving 6 bases between them. The CDR3 covers 12 residues. The germline V gene encodes CDR1 SGHAT and CDR2 FQNNGV. CDR3 residues: CASSSNPYEQYF. In DNA, the CDR3 is TGTGCCAGCAGCTCAAACCCCTACGAGCAGTACTTC. The variable domain in full, with the rest retrieved from reference TRBV11-2 and TRBJ2-7, is EAGVAQSPRYKIIEKRQSVAFWCNPISGHATLYWYQQILGQGPKLLIQFQNNGVVDDSQLPKDRFSAERLKGVDSTLKIQPAKLEDSAVYLCASSSNPYEQYFGPGTRLTVT.

This sequence joins TRBV7-2 and TRBJ2-3; 16 bases map to TRBD2. V was pared by 6 bases and J by 4 bases, with 7 bases of the junction left unmatched. The CDR3 covers 17 residues. The V gene's germline CDR1 is SGHTA and CDR2 FQGNSA. The CDR3 DNA reads TGTGCCAGCAGTCCCCCGGGACTAGCGGGGGGGCCAGATACGCAGTATTTT. It encodes CASSPPGLAGGPDTQYF.

V gene TRBV11-2 combines with J gene TRBJ2-2; D possibly matches TRBD1 or TRBD2 (6 bases each). Germline lookup yields CDR1 SGHAT and CDR2 FQNNGV. Trimming took off 5 bases at V and 2 bases at J, with 18 bases between the two ends. The length of the CDR3 is 17 residues. CDR3 bases: TGTGCCAGCAGCCCAAGAGGGGGGCTGATTAACACCGGGGAGCTGTTTTTT. The encoded protein is CASSPRGGLINTGELFF. The full variable domain, rest sourced from reference TRBV11-2 and TRBJ2-2, is EAGVAQSPRYKIIEKRQSVAFWCNPISGHATLYWYQQILGQGPKLLIQFQNNGVVDDSQLPKDRFSAERLKGVDSTLKIQPAKLEDSAVYLCASSPRGGLINTGELFFGEGSRLTVL.

V and J are TRBV5-5 and TRBJ2-5, with 8 bases aligning to TRBD1. Germline CDR1 is SGHKS and CDR2 is YYEKEE (reference sequence). With 4 bases clipped from V and 2 bases from J, the junction kept 7 bases outside the gene matches. The CDR3 has 15 amino acids. Here the CDR3 DNA reads TGTGCCAGCAGCGCGCAGACAGGGGAGCAAGAGACCCAGTACTTC. As protein: CASSAQTGEQETQYF.

The chain employs TRBV28 and TRBJ1-5; D possibly corresponds to TRBD1 (5 bases). CDR3 length: 14 amino acids. V dropped 5 bases and J dropped 7 bases, with 15 bases sitting between them. Germline lookup yields CDR1 MDHEN and CDR2 SYDVKM. The CDR3 DNA is TGTGCCAGCAGTCCCGGGAGGGGCGGACAGCCCCAGCATTTT. Translating gives CASSPGRGGQPQHF.

This clonotype came up a few times. The J gene is TRBJ2-2, the V gene TRBV27; weak D call: TRBD2 (6 bases). Trimming took 7 bases from V and 7 from J, leaving 13 bases between them. Germline V gene data show CDR1 as MNHEY and CDR2 as SMNVEV (reference sequence). This CDR3 spans 13 amino acids. The CDR3 loop reads CASTPYGGGELFF. The CDR3 DNA reads as TGTGCCAGCACCCCCTACGGGGGCGGGGAGCTGTTTTTT.

The chain combines TRBV20-1 with TRBJ2-3, with a weak D call TRBD2 (5 bases). The germline V gene has CDR1 DFQATT and CDR2 SNEGSKA (reference sequence). V was pared by 5 bases and J by 1 base, with 16 bases between. This CDR3 contains 15 residues. The CDR3 coding sequence is TGCAGTGCTGCCCGACCTTCGGAGGGCACAGATACGCAGTATTTT. This codes for CSAARPSEGTDTQYF.